The text below deals with one T cell receptor beta chain. Time point defined: cycle 4 day 1 (C4D1), after more than five weeks of nivolumab. Each of the patients experienced relapse following autologous stem cell transplantation, and their brentuximab vedotin exposure differed. V was clipped by 4 bases and J by 5 bases, with 11 bases between them. The CDR3 has 12 residues. CDR1 and CDR2 (germline): SQVTM, ANQGSEA. The repertoire was sequenced with immunoSEQ multiplex PCR; TCRdb's copy has only in-frame clones and lacks some. The sample consists of about 64,000 clones, around nine tenths of them appearing once. This specimen belongs to a study of PD-1 blockade in classical Hodgkin lymphoma.

V is TRBV29-1 and J is TRBJ2-5; a possible D gene is TRBD2 (5 bases). The TCR was taken from a human donor with classical Hodgkin lymphoma. Specimen: peripheral blood mononuclear cells (PBMCs), collected before the fourth cycle of nivolumab. For the CDR3, the DNA is TGCAGCGTTGTAGCGATACGGGAGACCCAGTACTTC. It codes for CSVVAIRETQYF.